This entry features one T cell receptor (beta chain) sequence. No antigen is known for it. A much larger clone differs by one base, so this may be a read error. The library came from three nested PCR rounds adapted from ARM-PCR protocols. TCRdb used MiXCR to reprocess the multiplex PCR reads, holding one entry per CDR3 protein. The sample contains 90,000 to 110,000 distinct CDR3 sequences, 50% to 70% of which appear only once. The sample is drawn from a study of tumor and adjacent non-tumor tissue in lung cancer. About the study: The cohort had about 12 adenocarcinoma, a couple of squamous cell and 1 small cell patients. Patients were aged about 30 to 80, nine to eleven men and about 5 women, stage I to III.

No cell sorting was done before RNA was extracted from the tissue. The normal lung tissue was taken more than 3 cm from the tumor edge. Study observations and caveats: Compared with tumor, normal lung showed significantly lower TCR diversity. Top 100 clones took a larger repertoire share in normal lung.

CDR3 length: 17 amino acids. Germline values: CDR1 DFQATT, CDR2 SNEGSKA (reference sequence). The chain couples TRBV20-1 to TRBJ2-1; 7 bases are a match to TRBD2. Input material: distant non-tumor lung tissue. This clonotype was obtained from a man aged 60 to 69 with non-small cell lung cancer. CDR3 residues: CNARGIRSGVTYNEQFF. In DNA, the CDR3 is TGCAATGCTAGAGGGATCAGGAGCGGGGTTACCTACAATGAGCAGTTCTTC.